Listed here is a single T cell receptor (beta chain). In the original analysis: Reference gene primer amplification gave nucleated cell count estimates. The repertoire was sequenced with immunoSEQ multiplex PCR; TCRdb's copy has only in-frame clones and lacks some. The DNA was the basis for D and trimming; V, J and clone size are from that table. This sample yields 210,000 or so clones, of which around 80% are seen a single time; approximately 4.6% belongs to the top ten. The CDR3 is 14 amino acids. J gave up 4 bases and V 1 base, and 1 base lay outside the gene matches. The germline CDR1 and CDR2 sequences are SNHLY and FYNNEI. This sample is part of a study of blood T cell repertoires in COVID-19. Study overall: The United States, Italy and Spain supplied acute and convalescent COVID-19 samples. T cells, B-cell-depleted T cells, or PBMCs supplied cDNA or gDNA.

Participants' own reports of clinical history determined their cohort assignment. The sequence derives from a young man with acute COVID-19. Sequences were obtained from PBMCs or T cells enriched from blood (not recorded which). The chain couples TRBV2 to TRBJ2-5, with 9 positions matching TRBD1. CDR3: CASSEGTGVETQYF. The DNA of the CDR3 is TGTGCCAGCAGTGAAGGGACAGGGGTAGAGACCCAGTACTTC.